This T cell receptor (beta chain) was identified in a study of blood T cells in healthy people across ages. The use of a sample-barcoded 5' primer and a J-beta primer mix characterized a second PCR of about 7 to 12 cycles. TCRdb recomputed calls from the 5' RACE reads with MiXCR, one row per CDR3 protein. Here the sample spans some 550,000 distinct CDR3 sequences, about 45% being singletons. Material: blood. The origin of this receptor is a man aged 80 or over in good health.

CDR3 sequence reads: CSPYSPNSNQPQHF. In nucleotides, the CDR3 is TGCAGCCCGTACAGCCCCAATAGCAATCAGCCCCAGCATTTT. The rearrangement links TRBV20-1 to TRBJ1-5; D is uncertain. The CDR3 is 14 amino acids. The V gene's germline CDR1 is DFQATT and CDR2 SNEGSKA (reference sequence).